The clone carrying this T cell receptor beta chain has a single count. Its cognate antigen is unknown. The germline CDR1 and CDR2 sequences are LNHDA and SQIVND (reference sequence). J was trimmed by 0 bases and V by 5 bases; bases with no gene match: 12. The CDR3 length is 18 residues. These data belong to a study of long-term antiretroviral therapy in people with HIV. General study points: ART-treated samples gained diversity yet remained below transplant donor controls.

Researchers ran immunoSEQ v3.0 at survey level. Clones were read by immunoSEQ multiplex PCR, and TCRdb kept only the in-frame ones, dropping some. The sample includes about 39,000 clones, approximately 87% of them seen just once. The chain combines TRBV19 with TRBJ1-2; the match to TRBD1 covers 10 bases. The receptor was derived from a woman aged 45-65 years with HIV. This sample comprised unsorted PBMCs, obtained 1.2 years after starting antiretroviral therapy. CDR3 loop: CASSRGGQGILANYGYTF. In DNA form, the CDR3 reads TGTGCCAGTAGTCGAGGGGGACAGGGGATTTTGGCTAACTATGGCTACACCTTC.